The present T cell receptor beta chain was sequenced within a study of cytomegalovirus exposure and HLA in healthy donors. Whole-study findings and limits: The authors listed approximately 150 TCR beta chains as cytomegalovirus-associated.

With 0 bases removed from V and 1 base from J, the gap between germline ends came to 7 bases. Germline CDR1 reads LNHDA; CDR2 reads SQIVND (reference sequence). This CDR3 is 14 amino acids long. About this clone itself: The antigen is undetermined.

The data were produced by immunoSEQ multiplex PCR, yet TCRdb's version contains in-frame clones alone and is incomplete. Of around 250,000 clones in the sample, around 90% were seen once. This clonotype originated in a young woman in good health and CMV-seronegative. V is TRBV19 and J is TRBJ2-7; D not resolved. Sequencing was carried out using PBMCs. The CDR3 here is CASSIDPRSYEQYF. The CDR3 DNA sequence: TGTGCCAGTAGTATAGATCCCCGGTCCTACGAGCAGTACTTC.